The next 4 T cell receptor beta chains were all read from a single sample in a study of blood T cells in healthy people across ages. The use of a sample-barcoded 5' primer and a J-beta primer mix characterized a second PCR of roughly 6 to 11 cycles. TCRdb recomputed calls from the 5' RACE reads with MiXCR, one row per CDR3 protein. In the table there are some 1.7 million distinct CDR3 sequences, approximately 28% of which are singletons. Material: blood. These receptor sequences come from a woman in her thirties in good health.

A note on this clonotype: This could be a read error, since a much larger clone is one nucleotide away. The chain has TRBV29-1 and TRBJ2-3, with 7 bases fitting TRBD1. The length of the CDR3 is 15 residues. Germline V lookup: CDR1 SQVTM, CDR2 ANQGSEA. After removal of 4 bases from V and 7 bases from J, the junction contained 14 bases not matched to a gene. The chain's CDR3 is CSVGPGKGGMHTQYF. The CDR3 DNA sequence: TGCAGCGTTGGCCCCGGGAAAGGGGGCATGCATACGCAGTATTTT.

This clonotype has only one observation. V gene TRBV7-9 combines with J gene TRBJ1-1; D gene ambiguous. The CDR3 has 13 residues. Trimming removed 5 bases from V and 7 bases from J, with 14 bases in between. Germline CDR1 and CDR2: SEHNR and FQNEAQ (reference sequence). CDR3 in DNA: TGTGCCAGCAGCCCGGAGGCAGTTGGTGAAGCTTTCTTT. This sequence encodes CASSPEAVGEAFF.

This clonotype was detected ten times or more. The chain carries TRBV7-7 and TRBJ2-6; D is ambiguous. With 3 bases removed from V and 0 bases from J, the gap between germline ends came to 3 bases. Germline lookup yields CDR1 SSHAT and CDR2 FNYEAQ (reference sequence). There are 14 residues in the CDR3. The CDR3 sequence: CASSFASGANVLTF. CDR3 nucleotide sequence: TGTGCCAGCAGCTTCGCCTCTGGGGCCAACGTCCTGACTTTC.

This chain joins TRBV20-1 and TRBJ2-7; possible D gene TRBD2, 5 bases. The CDR3 has 16 residues. CDR1 is DFQATT and CDR2 is SNEGSKA in the germline V gene (reference sequence). V was cut by 0 bases and J by 4 bases, with 19 bases left in between. The CDR3 region is CSARDAGNVGWYEQYF. DNA for the CDR3: TGCAGTGCTAGAGATGCCGGGAACGTTGGGTGGTACGAGCAGTACTTC.